The 7 T cell receptor beta chains reported below all come from one sample, sequenced in a study of blood T cells in healthy people across ages. For the second PCR, which ran for roughly 6 to 11 cycles, a sample-barcoded 5' primer and a J-beta primer mix were used. TCRdb processed the 5' RACE reads anew with MiXCR; each CDR3 protein has one entry. This table has fewer than 900,000 distinct CDR3 sequences, 45% to 50% appearing once. The specimen was blood. These TCRs come from an older woman in good health.

The rearrangement uses TRBV7-9 and TRBJ2-1; 12 bases map to TRBD2. The CDR3 consists of 16 residues. Germline V lookup: CDR1 SEHNR, CDR2 FQNEAQ (reference sequence). With 1 base clipped from V and 6 bases from J, the junction kept 4 bases outside the gene matches. The CDR3 DNA reads as TGTGCCAGCAGCTTAGGACTAGCGGGAGAACCCAATGAGCAGTTCTTC. Translation: CASSLGLAGEPNEQFF.

The V gene is TRBV7-9, the J gene TRBJ2-7; D unresolved. The CDR3 loop spans 13 amino acids. Trimming cost V 2 bases and J 7 bases, with 12 bases left between them. Per germline, CDR1 SEHNR and CDR2 FQNEAQ (reference sequence). In DNA form, the CDR3 reads TGTGCCAGCAGCTTAACGTTAGGCAATGAGCAGTACTTC. It encodes CASSLTLGNEQYF.

There are many counts of this clonotype. V usage is TRBV7-9 and J usage is TRBJ2-3; unclear D gene. Per germline, CDR1 SEHNR and CDR2 FQNEAQ (reference sequence). With 5 bases removed from V and 2 bases from J, the gap between germline ends came to 14 bases. The CDR3 covers 15 residues. The CDR3 reads CASSPLGILTDTQYF. The CDR3, as DNA: TGTGCCAGCAGCCCATTAGGAATCCTCACAGATACGCAGTATTTT.

V gene TRBV12-3 or TRBV12-4 combines with J gene TRBJ2-3; 9 bases are a match to TRBD1. The CDR3 spans 15 residues. V shed 1 base and J 8 bases; nucleotides not matched to a gene: 7. CDR3: CASSLEGQGFSTQYF. The CDR3 DNA follows: TGTGCCAGCAGTTTAGAGGGACAGGGTTTTAGTACGCAGTATTTT.

V is TRBV5-5 and J is TRBJ2-6; no clear D gene. V shed 4 bases and J shed 4 bases, with 6 bases lying between them. CDR1 is SGHKS and CDR2 is YYEKEE in the germline V gene (reference sequence). This CDR3 spans 13 amino acids. The CDR3 coding sequence is TGTGCCAGCAGCCTCGAGGGGGCCAACGTCCTGACTTTC. Amino acids: CASSLEGANVLTF.

This chain links TRBV20-1 with TRBJ1-2; no clear D gene. Germline V lookup: CDR1 DFQATT, CDR2 SNEGSKA (reference sequence). The CDR3 is made up of 13 amino acids. V was pared by 2 bases and J by 2 bases, with 9 bases between. CDR3 in amino acids: CSARPSGNYGYTF. Here the CDR3 DNA reads TGCAGTGCTAGACCGTCCGGGAACTATGGCTACACCTTC.

CDR3 in DNA: TGTGCCACCAGTGATTTGCGGGAGCTCACAGATACGCAGTATTTT. Protein sequence: CATSDLRELTDTQYF. The chain carries TRBV24-1 and TRBJ2-3; D may be TRBD2 (6 bases). Trimming took 0 bases from V and 2 from J, leaving 8 bases between them. The germline CDR1 and CDR2 sequences are KGHDR and SFDVKD. This CDR3 is built from 15 residues.